This is a list of T cell receptor beta chains from one sample in a study of molecular identifiers for immune sequencing clone quantification. TCRdb re-called the PCR reads through MiXCR, storing one row per CDR3 protein. The sample contains about 320,000 distinct CDR3 sequences, 20% to 25% of which appear only once. The sequenced material came from naive CD8+ T cells from blood, with Jurkat cell RNA spiked in. These receptors were taken from a human donor in good health. Some libraries in this study had Jurkat cell RNA spiked in. Both conserved end residues are part of each CDR3. Each record gives: D gene, clone size, V gene, J gene, CDR3 protein, CDR3 DNA. A D gene is named only where the DNA matches it firmly. Clone sizes are given selectively: once, few, many, or a class where the clone is expanded.

>NA|NA|TRBV9|TRBJ2-3
CACSVEPLGARTTSTDTQYF
TGTGCCTGCAGCGTAGAACCCCTTGGAGCCAGGACTACTAGCACAGATACGCAGTATTTT
>TRBD1|NA|TRBV20-1|TRBJ1-4
CSAWTGDTTNEKLFF
TGCAGTGCTTGGACAGGGGATACCACTAATGAAAAACTGTTTTTT
>NA|many|TRBV24-1|TRBJ2-2
CATSGRSGELFF
TGTGCCACCAGTGGCCGATCTGGGGAGCTGTTTTTT
>NA|NA|TRBV28|TRBJ2-7
CASMSGNSCEQYF
TGTGCCAGCATGTCGGGAAACTCCTGCGAGCAGTACTTC
>NA|many|TRBV13|TRBJ2-7
CASSLEGLRGQYF
TGTGCCAGCAGCTTAGAGGGGCTACGAGGGCAGTACTTC
>TRBD1|many|TRBV5-4|TRBJ2-3
CASSKGQGPDTQYF
TGTGCCAGCAGCAAGGGACAGGGGCCAGATACGCAGTATTTT
>NA|NA|TRBV13|TRBJ1-1
CASSLKGAPNTEAFF
TGTGCCAGCAGCTTAAAAGGGGCACCGAACACTGAAGCTTTCTTT
>NA|few|TRBV7-9|TRBJ2-3
CASSLEGVLADTQYF
TGTGCCAGCAGCTTAGAGGGGGTTTTGGCAGATACGCAGTATTTT
>NA|NA|TRBV27|TRBJ2-7
CASSSRDGTPYEQYF
TGTGCCAGCAGTTCAAGGGACGGGACGCCCTACGAGCAGTACTTC
>NA|many|TRBV24-1|TRBJ2-7
CATSDRGGYEQYF
TGTGCCACCAGTGATCGTGGGGGGTACGAGCAGTACTTC
>NA|many|TRBV7-2|TRBJ2-1
CASSQGTEYNEQFF
TGTGCCAGCAGCCAGGGGACTGAGTACAATGAGCAGTTCTTC
>TRBD1|few|TRBV4-3|TRBJ2-2
CASSRRGTGGTGELFF
TGCGCCAGCAGCCGGAGGGGCACAGGGGGGACCGGGGAGCTGTTTTTT
>NA|many|TRBV27|TRBJ2-2
CASSPRTDYTGELFF
TGTGCCAGCAGTCCAAGGACAGACTACACCGGGGAGCTGTTTTTT
>NA|many|TRBV5-1|TRBJ2-1
CASSLRRLPPDNEQFF
TGCGCCAGCAGCTTGCGGCGACTACCTCCGGACAATGAGCAGTTCTTC
>NA|NA|TRBV12-3/TRBV12-4|TRBJ2-3
CASRPAHDRRADTQYF
TGTGCCAGCAGACCTGCACACGACAGGAGAGCCGATACGCAGTATTTT
>NA|once|TRBV7-2|TRBJ2-3
CASKFTAGRLTDTQYF
TGTGCCAGCAAGTTTACAGCAGGGAGACTCACAGATACGCAGTATTTT
>TRBD2|few|TRBV19|TRBJ2-5
CASSGTKQGWGTSGGQETQYF
TGTGCCAGTAGTGGTACCAAACAGGGATGGGGGACTAGCGGGGGCCAAGAGACCCAGTACTTC
>NA|few|TRBV29-1|TRBJ2-7
CSVTAPQSSPYEQYF
TGCAGCGTCACGGCTCCGCAGAGCAGCCCCTACGAGCAGTACTTC
>NA|many|TRBV19|TRBJ2-7
CASSIAQGSSYEQYF
TGTGCCAGTAGTATAGCCCAGGGGAGCTCCTACGAGCAGTACTTC
>NA|many|TRBV4-1|TRBJ2-1
CASSQTALYNEQFF
TGCGCCAGCAGCCAGACCGCTCTCTACAATGAGCAGTTCTTC
>NA|many|TRBV6-5|TRBJ2-5
CASSPNPQETQYF
TGTGCCAGCAGCCCCAACCCCCAAGAGACCCAGTACTTC
>NA|few|TRBV30|TRBJ2-1
CAWSPVNNEQFF
TGTGCCTGGAGCCCCGTAAACAATGAGCAGTTCTTC
>NA|NA|TRBV4-3|TRBJ1-1
CASSQERAWFTEAFF
TGCGCCAGCAGCCAAGAAAGGGCCTGGTTCACTGAAGCTTTCTTT
>NA|NA|TRBV29-1|TRBJ2-4
CSVGRQVDENTQYF
TGCAGCGTTGGCCGACAGGTTGACGAAAACACTCAGTACTTC
>NA|many|TRBV11-2|TRBJ2-4
CASSLVTASGDIQYF
TGTGCCAGCAGCTTAGTCACAGCGAGTGGAGACATTCAGTACTTC
>TRBD2|many|TRBV29-1|TRBJ2-2
CSVDVAGDTGELFF
TGCAGCGTTGATGTAGCGGGAGACACCGGGGAGCTGTTTTTT
>TRBD1|many|TRBV6-2/TRBV6-3|TRBJ1-1
CASKWTGGGTEAFF
TGTGCCAGCAAATGGACAGGCGGTGGCACTGAAGCTTTCTTT
>NA|few|TRBV4-3|TRBJ2-4
CASSQGPLANTQYF
TGCGCCAGCAGCCAAGGTCCCCTGGCGAACACTCAGTACTTC
>NA|few|TRBV5-5|TRBJ1-4
CASSKGQTRTNEKLFF
TGTGCCAGCAGCAAGGGACAAACCAGGACTAATGAAAAACTGTTTTTT